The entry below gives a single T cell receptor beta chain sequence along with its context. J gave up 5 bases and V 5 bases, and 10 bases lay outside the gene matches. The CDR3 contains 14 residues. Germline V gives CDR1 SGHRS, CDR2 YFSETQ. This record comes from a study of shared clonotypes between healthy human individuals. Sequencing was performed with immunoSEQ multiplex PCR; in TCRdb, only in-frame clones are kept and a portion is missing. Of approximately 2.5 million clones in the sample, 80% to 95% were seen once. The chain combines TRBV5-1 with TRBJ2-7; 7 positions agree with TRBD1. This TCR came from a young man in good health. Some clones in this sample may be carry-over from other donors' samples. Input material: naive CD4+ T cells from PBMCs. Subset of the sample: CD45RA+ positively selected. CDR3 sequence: CASRRPGQPHEQYF. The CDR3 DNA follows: TGCGCCAGCAGAAGGCCGGGACAGCCCCACGAGCAGTACTTC.